The 3 T cell receptor beta chains reported below all come from one sample, sequenced in a study of OX40 agonist ivuxolimab in advanced cancers. Receptor libraries were prepared by the immunoSEQ multiplex PCR assay. In its TCRdb copy, this immuneACCESS table keeps in-frame sequences only and misses some clones. Where compared with another copy, unresolved V genes explain less than half of these, and the others have no known cause. The table for this sample lists some 42,000 clones; about 79% of them were counted only once. Approximately 23% of the sample lies in the top ten. Here the sequenced sample was CD4+ or CD8+ T cells sorted from blood, taken in a trial of the OX40 agonist ivuxolimab. The source of these receptors is an adult with an advanced solid tumor such as melanoma, head and neck, liver or kidney cancer.

This chain connects TRBV4-3 to TRBJ2-7, with TRBD2 matching over 10 bases. J gave up 6 bases and V 4 bases, and 9 bases lay outside the gene matches. Per the germline V gene, CDR1 is LGHNA and CDR2 is YSLEER. The length of the CDR3 is 15 residues. The CDR3 here is CASSPIGLAVSEQYF. In DNA form, the CDR3 reads TGCGCCAGCAGCCCGATTGGACTAGCGGTCTCCGAGCAGTACTTC.

The chain uses TRBV5-1 and TRBJ1-2; TRBD1 might be the D (5 bases). Germline V gene lookup returns CDR1 SGHRS and CDR2 YFSETQ. V shed 4 bases and J shed 5 bases, with 15 bases lying between them. This CDR3 contains 14 residues. CDR3 in amino acids: CASSTSVEGYGYTF. The CDR3, as DNA: TGCGCCAGCAGCACGTCTGTTGAGGGGTATGGCTACACCTTC.

V usage is TRBV25-1 and J usage is TRBJ2-5; 9 nucleotides agree with TRBD1. This CDR3 is built from 18 residues. Germline V gives CDR1 MGHDK, CDR2 SYGVNS. V lost 7 bases and J lost 2; bases outside the gene matches: 17. Here the CDR3 DNA reads TGTGCCAGCAACCCCACTATCCGGGACAGGGCATTACAAGAGACCCAGTACTTC. Translating it yields CASNPTIRDRALQETQYF.